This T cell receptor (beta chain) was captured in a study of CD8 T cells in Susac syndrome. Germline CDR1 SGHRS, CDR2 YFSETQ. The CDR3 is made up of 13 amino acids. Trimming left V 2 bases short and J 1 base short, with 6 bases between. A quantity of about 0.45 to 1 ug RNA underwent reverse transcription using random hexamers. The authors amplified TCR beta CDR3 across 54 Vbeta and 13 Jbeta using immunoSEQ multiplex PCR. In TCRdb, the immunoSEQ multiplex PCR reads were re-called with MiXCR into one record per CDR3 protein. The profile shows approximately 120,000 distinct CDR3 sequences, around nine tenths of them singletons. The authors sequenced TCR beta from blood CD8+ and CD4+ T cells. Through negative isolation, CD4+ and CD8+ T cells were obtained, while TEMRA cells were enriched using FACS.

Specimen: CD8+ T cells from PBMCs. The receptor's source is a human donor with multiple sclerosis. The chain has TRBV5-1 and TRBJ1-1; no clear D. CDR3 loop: CASSFEGNTEAFF. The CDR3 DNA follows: TGCGCCAGCAGCTTCGAAGGGAACACTGAAGCTTTCTTT.